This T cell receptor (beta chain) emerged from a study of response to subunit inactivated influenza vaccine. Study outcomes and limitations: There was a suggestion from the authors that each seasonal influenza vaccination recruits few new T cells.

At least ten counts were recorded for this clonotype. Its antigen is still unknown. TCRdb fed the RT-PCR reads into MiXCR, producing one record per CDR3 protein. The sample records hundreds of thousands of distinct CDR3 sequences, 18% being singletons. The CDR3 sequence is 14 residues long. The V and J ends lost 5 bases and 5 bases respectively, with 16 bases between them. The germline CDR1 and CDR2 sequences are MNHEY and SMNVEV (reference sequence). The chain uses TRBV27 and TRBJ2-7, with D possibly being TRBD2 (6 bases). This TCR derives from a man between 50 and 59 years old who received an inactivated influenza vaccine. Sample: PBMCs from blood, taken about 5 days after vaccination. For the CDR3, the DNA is TGTGCCAGCAGTCCAATGGGGACTGCCCACGAGCAGTACTTC. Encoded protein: CASSPMGTAHEQYF.